This section outlines one T cell receptor beta chain sequence together with its context. The data belong to a study of blood T cell repertoires in COVID-19. Study in general: Italy, Spain and the United States were the sources of the convalescent and acute COVID-19 samples. Sources were T cells, B-cell-depleted T cells, or PBMCs; the material itself was cDNA or gDNA.

Germline V gives CDR1 SNHLY, CDR2 FYNNEI. The length of the CDR3 is 11 residues. Original methodology: Reference gene primers were amplified, and this amplification served to estimate nucleated cell counts. Assay used: immunoSEQ multiplex PCR; TCRdb lists only in-frame clones, some missing. For V, J and clone size, that table is used; D and trimming come from the DNA. Here the sample spans 250,000 to 350,000 clones, around 89% being singletons. The source material was peripheral blood. The genes are TRBV2 and TRBJ2-1, with 11 bases aligning to TRBD2. This TCR was sampled from a woman aged 60-75 years with acute or convalescent COVID-19. The CDR3 DNA reads TGTGTACTAGCGGGAGTAAATGAGCAGTTCTTC. This sequence encodes CVLAGVNEQFF. Full variable domain (missing parts from reference TRBV2 and TRBJ2-1): EPEVTQTPSHQVTQMGQEVILRCVPISNHLYFYWYRQILGQKVEFLVSFYNNEISEKSEIFDDQFSVERPDGSNFTLKIRSTKLEDSAMYFCVLAGVNEQFFGPGTRLTVL.